Following are 18 T cell receptor beta chains from one sample sequenced in a study of CD8 T cells in ankylosing spondylitis. TCRdb independently ran MiXCR on the 5' RACE reads; one entry per CDR3 protein. The data contain almost 400,000 distinct CDR3 sequences, around 20% of them seen just once; the ten biggest clones take up approximately 15%. Points from the study as a whole: About 8 highly homologous variants made up a TCR beta motif, and this motif appeared characteristic of ankylosing spondylitis blood.

Antigen specificity for these receptors is unknown. The specimen was blood, either unsorted or a sorted T cell fraction (not recorded which). Source of these receptors: a male donor with ankylosing spondylitis.

The chain has TRBV10-1 and TRBJ1-1, with D uncertain. The germline V and J ends were trimmed by 2 bases and 1 base, with 5 bases remaining between them. The CDR3 runs 13 residues. The V gene's germline CDR1 is WNHNN and CDR2 SYGVQD (reference sequence). The CDR3 loop reads CASSETWNTEAFF. The CDR3 coding sequence is TGCGCCAGCAGTGAGACTTGGAACACTGAAGCTTTCTTT.

The rearrangement uses TRBV12-3 or TRBV12-4 and TRBJ2-1, with 10 bases aligning to TRBD2. The CDR3 spans 14 residues. The J segment lost 8 bases and the V segment lost 4 bases, leaving 5 bases of the junction unmatched. This CDR3 reads CASSSLAGVYEQFF. The CDR3 DNA follows: TGTGCCAGCAGTTCTCTAGCGGGAGTGTATGAGCAGTTCTTC.

A few counts support this clonotype. The chain joins TRBV18 to TRBJ2-2; D remains unclear. From germline, CDR1 is KGHSH and CDR2 LQKENI. Trimming removed 3 bases from V and 2 bases from J, with 4 bases in between. The CDR3 has 13 amino acids. The CDR3 DNA is TGTGCCAGCTCACCTGACAACACCGGGGAGCTGTTTTTT. Its translation is CASSPDNTGELFF.

This sequence joins TRBV7-9 and TRBJ1-1; no definite D call. This CDR3 comprises 13 residues. CDR1 and CDR2 (germline): SEHNR, FQNEAQ (reference sequence). Trimming removed 7 bases from V and 1 base from J, with 10 bases in between. The CDR3 DNA reads as TGTGCCAGCACACATCGGCGGAACACTGAAGCTTTCTTT. It specifies CASTHRRNTEAFF.

Only a few counts were recorded for this clonotype. CDR3 sequence: CASSQPSGRSVDEQYF. CDR3 bases: TGTGCCAGCAGCCAACCCTCCGGGAGAAGCGTAGACGAGCAGTACTTC. The chain uses TRBV4-2 and TRBJ2-7; a weak D match, TRBD2 (6 bases). The germline gives CDR1 LGHNA, CDR2 YNFKEQ. The length of the CDR3 is 16 residues. V was pared by 2 bases and J by 5 bases, with 19 bases between.

The V gene is TRBV5-1, the J gene TRBJ2-5; the D is unclear. V was cut by 4 bases and J by 5 bases, with 12 bases left in between. The germline gives CDR1 SGHRS, CDR2 YFSETQ. The CDR3 extends over 13 amino acids. The CDR3 nucleotides are TGCGCCAGCAGCCCTCAGAGCGATGAGACCCAGTACTTC. This translates into CASSPQSDETQYF.

In its sample, this clonotype was seen a few times. V usage is TRBV15 and J usage is TRBJ1-5; no reliable D call. V lost 0 bases and J 8 bases, leaving 8 bases between the germline ends. The CDR3 is made up of 13 amino acids. Looked up from germline, CDR1 is LNHNV and CDR2 is YYDKDF (reference sequence). The DNA of the CDR3 is TGTGCCACCAGCAGAGAACGGCCAGAGCCCCAGCATTTT. This sequence encodes CATSRERPEPQHF.

This sequence joins TRBV6-1 and TRBJ2-1; 8 bases align to TRBD2. The CDR3 extends over 16 amino acids. V lost 5 bases and J lost 6; bases outside the gene matches: 12. The V gene's germline CDR1 is MNHNS and CDR2 SASEGT. In DNA form, the CDR3 reads TGTGCCAGCAGTCCCCGGTGGCTAGCGGGTTCCAATGAGCAGTTCTTC. This sequence encodes CASSPRWLAGSNEQFF.

This clonotype was counted a few times. The CDR3 is CASSQTPTGGQETQYF. The CDR3 bases are TGTGCCAGCAGTCAGACCCCGACAGGAGGGCAAGAGACCCAGTACTTC. V usage is TRBV6-1 and J usage is TRBJ2-5; either TRBD1 or TRBD2 may fit D (6 bases each). The V end lost 5 bases, the J end lost 2 bases, and 18 bases lay between the germline ends. Germline V CDR1 and CDR2: MNHNS, SASEGT. The CDR3 extends over 16 amino acids.

The chain links TRBV18 to TRBJ2-2; tentatively, D is TRBD2 (6 bases). Trimming took off 8 bases at V and 6 bases at J, with 10 bases between the two ends. CDR3 length: 12 amino acids. The germline CDR1 and CDR2 sequences are KGHSH and LQKENI. CDR3 nucleotide sequence: TGTGCCAGCGCGGGATGGGCCGGGGAGCTGTTTTTT. Its protein product is CASAGWAGELFF.

This clonotype was detected a few times. The chain couples TRBV15 to TRBJ2-2, with D tentatively TRBD1 (5 bases). The V end was cut by 4 bases, the J end by 3 bases, with 21 bases between. The CDR3 length is 18 residues. Germline V gene lookup returns CDR1 LNHNV and CDR2 YYDKDF (reference sequence). The CDR3 reads CATSILPRQFGDTGELFF. The CDR3, as DNA: TGTGCCACCAGCATCTTACCTCGACAGTTTGGGGACACCGGGGAGCTGTTTTTT.

This clonotype was seen more than once but under ten times. The chain carries TRBV9 and TRBJ2-7, with 7 bases lining up with TRBD1. The CDR3 sequence is 15 residues long. V gave up 0 bases and J gave up 6 bases; unmatched junction bases: 9. Germline CDR1 and CDR2: SGDLS and YYNGEE. The CDR3 region is CASSVGDRTAGEQYF. CDR3 DNA sequence: TGTGCCAGCAGCGTAGGGGACAGAACCGCGGGCGAGCAGTACTTC.

This chain connects TRBV4-3 to TRBJ2-6; D gene unclear. Trimming took 0 bases from V and 4 from J, leaving 10 bases between them. In germline, CDR1 is LGHNA, CDR2 YSLEER. There are 16 residues in the CDR3. DNA of the CDR3: TGCGCCAGCAGCCAAGATTATAGGCCCGGGGCCAACGTCCTGACTTTC. This translates into CASSQDYRPGANVLTF.

This clonotype was observed a few times. The chain uses TRBV20-1 and TRBJ2-1; 10 bases are a match to TRBD2. Unmatched junction bases numbered 9, after V lost 6 bases and J lost 4 bases. Germline assignment: CDR1 DFQATT and CDR2 SNEGSKA (reference sequence). This CDR3 contains 15 residues. In DNA form, the CDR3 reads TGCAGTGCCACACACCGGACTAGCGGATACAATGAGCAGTTCTTC. Translation gives CSATHRTSGYNEQFF.

Only a few counts were recorded for this clonotype. This chain links TRBV4-1 with TRBJ1-1; no firm D call. The CDR3 is made up of 15 amino acids. Germline CDR1 MGHRA, CDR2 YSYEKL. V was clipped by 1 base and J by 5 bases, with 14 bases between them. This CDR3 reads CASSQVDLYWTEAFF. CDR3 DNA sequence: TGCGCCAGCAGCCAAGTTGACCTGTACTGGACTGAAGCTTTCTTT.

This clonotype came up many times. The chain carries TRBV12-3 or TRBV12-4 and TRBJ2-2, with a tentative D call TRBD1 (5 bases). V gave up 7 bases and J gave up 0 bases, with 12 bases separating them. This CDR3 is 15 amino acids long. This chain's CDR3 is CASIKTESNTGELFF. The CDR3, as DNA: TGTGCCAGCATCAAGACAGAATCGAACACCGGGGAGCTGTTTTTT.

V and J are TRBV9 and TRBJ2-7, with D perhaps assigned TRBD1 or TRBD2 (5 bases each). The germline V and J ends were trimmed by 2 bases and 3 bases, with 15 bases remaining between them. The V gene's germline CDR1 is SGDLS and CDR2 YYNGEE. There are 15 residues in the CDR3. The CDR3 loop is CASSVNPGRNYEQYF. CDR3 nucleotides: TGTGCCAGCAGCGTCAATCCGGGACGCAACTACGAGCAGTACTTC.

This clonotype was counted a few times. The chain has TRBV20-1 and TRBJ2-1; D might be TRBD2 (7 bases). This CDR3 is built from 12 residues. V lost 3 bases to trimming and J lost 6 bases, with 9 bases between them. The germline CDR1 and CDR2 sequences are DFQATT and SNEGSKA (reference sequence). The CDR3 DNA reads as TGCAGTGCTAGCGGGGGGCGCAATGAGCAGTTCTTC. As protein: CSASGGRNEQFF.